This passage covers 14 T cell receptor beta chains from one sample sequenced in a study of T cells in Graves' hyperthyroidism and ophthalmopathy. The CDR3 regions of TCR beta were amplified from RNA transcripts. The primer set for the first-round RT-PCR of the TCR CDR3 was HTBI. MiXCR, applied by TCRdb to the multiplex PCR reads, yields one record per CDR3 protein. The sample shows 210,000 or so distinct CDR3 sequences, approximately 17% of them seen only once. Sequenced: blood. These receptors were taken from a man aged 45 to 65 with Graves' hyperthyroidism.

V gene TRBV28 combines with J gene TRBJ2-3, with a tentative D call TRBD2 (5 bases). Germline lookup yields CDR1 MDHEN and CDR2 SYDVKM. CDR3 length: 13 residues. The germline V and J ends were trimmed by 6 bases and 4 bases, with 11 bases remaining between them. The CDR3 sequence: CASSFSDADTQYF. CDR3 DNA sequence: TGTGCCAGCAGCTTTAGCGACGCAGATACGCAGTATTTT. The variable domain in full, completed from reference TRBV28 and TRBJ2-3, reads DVKVTQSSRYLVKRTGEKVFLECVQDMDHENMFWYRQDPGLGLRLIYFSYDVKMKEKGDIPEGYSVSREKKERFSLILESASTNQTSMYLCASSFSDADTQYFGPGTRLTVL.

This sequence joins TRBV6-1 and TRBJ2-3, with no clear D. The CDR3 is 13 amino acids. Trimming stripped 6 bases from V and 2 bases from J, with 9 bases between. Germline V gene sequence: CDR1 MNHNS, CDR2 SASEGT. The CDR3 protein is CASRSLNTDTQYF. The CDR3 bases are TGTGCCAGCAGGAGTCTAAACACAGATACGCAGTATTTT.

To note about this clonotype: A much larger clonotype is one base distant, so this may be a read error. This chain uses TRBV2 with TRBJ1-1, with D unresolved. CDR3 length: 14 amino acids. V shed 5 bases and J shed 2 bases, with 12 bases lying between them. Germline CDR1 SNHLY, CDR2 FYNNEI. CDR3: CASSFRRHNTEAFF. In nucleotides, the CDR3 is TGTGCCAGCAGTTTTAGGAGGCACAACACTGAAGCTTTCTTT. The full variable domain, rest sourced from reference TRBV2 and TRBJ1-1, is EPEVTQTPSHQVTQMGQEVILRCVPISNHLYFYWYRQILGQKVEFLVSFYNNEISEKSEIFDDQFSVERPDGSNFTLKIRSTKLEDSAMYFCASSFRRHNTEAFFGQGTRLTVV.

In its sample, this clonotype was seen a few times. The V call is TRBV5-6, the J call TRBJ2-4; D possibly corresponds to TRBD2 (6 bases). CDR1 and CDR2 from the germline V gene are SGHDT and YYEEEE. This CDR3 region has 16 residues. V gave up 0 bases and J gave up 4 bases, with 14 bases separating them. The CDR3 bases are TGTGCCAGCAGCTTGGGAGGCGGGAATGGGAAAAACATTCAGTACTTC. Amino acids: CASSLGGGNGKNIQYF.

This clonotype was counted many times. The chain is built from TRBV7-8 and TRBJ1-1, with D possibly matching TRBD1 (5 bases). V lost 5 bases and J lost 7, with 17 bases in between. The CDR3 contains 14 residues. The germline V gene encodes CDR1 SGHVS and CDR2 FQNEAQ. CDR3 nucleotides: TGTGCCAGCAGCCAATTTTTCAGGGATGGTGAAGCTTTCTTT. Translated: CASSQFFRDGEAFF.

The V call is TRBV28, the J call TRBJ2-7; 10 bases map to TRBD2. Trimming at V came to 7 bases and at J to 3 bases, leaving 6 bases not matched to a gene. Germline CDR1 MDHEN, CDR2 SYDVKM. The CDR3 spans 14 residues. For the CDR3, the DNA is TGTGCCAGCATCGGACTAGCGGAGAACTACGAGCAGTACTTC. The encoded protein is CASIGLAENYEQYF. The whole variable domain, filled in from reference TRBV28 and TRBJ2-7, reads DVKVTQSSRYLVKRTGEKVFLECVQDMDHENMFWYRQDPGLGLRLIYFSYDVKMKEKGDIPEGYSVSREKKERFSLILESASTNQTSMYLCASIGLAENYEQYFGPGTRLTVT.

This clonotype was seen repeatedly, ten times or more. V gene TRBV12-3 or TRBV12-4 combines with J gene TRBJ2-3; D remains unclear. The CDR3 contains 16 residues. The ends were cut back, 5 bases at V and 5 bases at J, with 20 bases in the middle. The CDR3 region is CASSVSVGSLGDTQYF. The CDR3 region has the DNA TGTGCCAGCAGTGTCTCGGTAGGCTCGCTCGGAGATACGCAGTATTTT.

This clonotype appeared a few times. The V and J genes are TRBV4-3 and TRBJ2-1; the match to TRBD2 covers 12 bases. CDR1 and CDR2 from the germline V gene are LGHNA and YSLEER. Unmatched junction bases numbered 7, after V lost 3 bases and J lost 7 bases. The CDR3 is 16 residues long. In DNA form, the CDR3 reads TGCGCCAGCAGCCAGGGACTAGCGGGTAAGGGGAATGAGCAGTTCTTC. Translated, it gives CASSQGLAGKGNEQFF.

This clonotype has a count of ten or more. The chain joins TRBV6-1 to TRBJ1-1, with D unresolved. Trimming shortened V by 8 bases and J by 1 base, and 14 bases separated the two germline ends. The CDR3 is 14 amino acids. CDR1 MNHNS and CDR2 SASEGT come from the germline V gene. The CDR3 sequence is CASAAVRSNTEAFF. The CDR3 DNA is TGTGCCAGCGCCGCCGTCCGATCGAACACTGAAGCTTTCTTT.

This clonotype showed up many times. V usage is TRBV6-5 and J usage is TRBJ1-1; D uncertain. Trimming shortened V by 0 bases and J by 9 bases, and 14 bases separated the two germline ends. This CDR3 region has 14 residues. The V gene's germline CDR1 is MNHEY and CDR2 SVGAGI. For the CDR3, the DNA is TGTGCCAGCAGTTACTCGAGCGGGTATGGAAAAGCTTTCTTT. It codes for CASSYSSGYGKAFF.

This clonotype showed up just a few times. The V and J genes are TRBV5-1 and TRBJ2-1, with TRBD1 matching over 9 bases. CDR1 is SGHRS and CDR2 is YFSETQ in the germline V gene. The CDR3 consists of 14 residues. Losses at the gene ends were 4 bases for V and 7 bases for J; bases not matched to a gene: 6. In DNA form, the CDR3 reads TGCGCCAGCAGCCTGACAGGGGGGCGGAATGAGCAGTTCTTC. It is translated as CASSLTGGRNEQFF. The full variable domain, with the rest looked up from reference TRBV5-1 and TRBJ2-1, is KAGVTQTPRYLIKTRGQQVTLSCSPISGHRSVSWYQQTPGQGLQFLFEYFSETQRNKGNFPGRFSGRQFSNSRSEMNVSTLELGDSALYLCASSLTGGRNEQFFGPGTRLTVL.

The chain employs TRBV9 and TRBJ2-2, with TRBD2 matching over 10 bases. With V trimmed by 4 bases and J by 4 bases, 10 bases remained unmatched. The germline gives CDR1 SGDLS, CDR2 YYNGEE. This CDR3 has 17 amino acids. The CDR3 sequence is CASSLSGLAGVTGELFF. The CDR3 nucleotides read TGTGCCAGCAGCTTATCGGGGCTAGCGGGGGTCACCGGGGAGCTGTTTTTT.

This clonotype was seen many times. This CDR3 reads CASSTTQQGAYGYTF. CDR3 nucleotides: TGTGCCAGCAGCACTACCCAACAGGGGGCATATGGCTACACCTTC. The chain joins TRBV7-9 to TRBJ1-2, with 9 bases that match TRBD1. The J segment lost 5 bases and the V segment lost 5 bases, leaving 9 bases of the junction unmatched. This CDR3 is 15 amino acids long. Germline CDR1 reads SEHNR; CDR2 reads FQNEAQ (reference sequence).

The CDR3 protein is CASSPDHWMTGELFF. The CDR3 DNA reads TGCGCCAGCAGCCCGGACCACTGGATGACCGGGGAGCTGTTTTTT. The rearrangement links TRBV5-1 to TRBJ2-2; D is unclear. CDR1 SGHRS and CDR2 YFSETQ come from the germline V gene. The CDR3 contains 15 residues. Trimming took 4 bases from V and 5 from J, leaving 15 bases between them.